A single sample gave rise to the 2 T cell receptor beta chains below, sequenced in a study of T cell changes during pregnancy in multiple sclerosis. The method was immunoSEQ multiplex PCR; TCRdb's version includes in-frame clones alone and lacks a portion of them. The data show 70,000 to 95,000 clones, about 91% seen once. The material was peripheral blood, obtained before pregnancy. The receptors stem from a female donor with multiple sclerosis, enrolled in a pregnancy study.

This sequence joins TRBV9 and TRBJ2-5, with 10 nucleotides matching TRBD2. V shed 0 bases, J shed 5 bases, and the junction held 7 bases outside the gene matches. The germline V gene encodes CDR1 SGDLS and CDR2 YYNGEE. This CDR3 spans 16 amino acids. This chain's CDR3 is CASSVAPSGGGETQYF. The CDR3 DNA reads as TGTGCCAGCAGCGTAGCCCCTAGCGGGGGCGGGGAGACCCAGTACTTC.

The CDR3 bases are TGTGCCAGCAGCTTAAGGGGTAGCTCTGGAAACACCATATATTTT. Its translation is CASSLRGSSGNTIYF. V and J are TRBV7-2 and TRBJ1-3, with a weak D call TRBD1 (5 bases). V was clipped by 2 bases and J by 0 bases, with 8 bases between them. The CDR3 extends over 15 amino acids. The germline V gene has CDR1 SGHTA and CDR2 FQGNSA.